The present entry profiles one T cell receptor (beta chain) with its context. Its antigen is as yet unknown. Produced via immunoSEQ multiplex PCR; TCRdb's table is partial and in-frame only. The table has over 100,000 clones, around 87% seen once. The sample is drawn from a study of T cell responses to AZD1222 COVID-19 vaccine. There are 14 residues in the CDR3. The J segment lost 7 bases and the V segment lost 5 bases, leaving 11 bases of the junction unmatched. Germline V gene sequence: CDR1 SGHRS, CDR2 YFSETQ. Findings and limits, study-wide: Females made up more of the donors, who were largely white British, and clonal diversity may have come out too low.

This specimen consisted of peripheral blood, obtained on day 0 of AZD1222 vaccination. The TCR comes from an adult in good health. This rearrangement joins TRBV5-1 to TRBJ1-2; 7 nucleotides align to TRBD1. The CDR3 DNA is TGCGCCAGCAGTGATCCGGGACAGATGGGTGGCTACACCTTC. Its protein is CASSDPGQMGGYTF.